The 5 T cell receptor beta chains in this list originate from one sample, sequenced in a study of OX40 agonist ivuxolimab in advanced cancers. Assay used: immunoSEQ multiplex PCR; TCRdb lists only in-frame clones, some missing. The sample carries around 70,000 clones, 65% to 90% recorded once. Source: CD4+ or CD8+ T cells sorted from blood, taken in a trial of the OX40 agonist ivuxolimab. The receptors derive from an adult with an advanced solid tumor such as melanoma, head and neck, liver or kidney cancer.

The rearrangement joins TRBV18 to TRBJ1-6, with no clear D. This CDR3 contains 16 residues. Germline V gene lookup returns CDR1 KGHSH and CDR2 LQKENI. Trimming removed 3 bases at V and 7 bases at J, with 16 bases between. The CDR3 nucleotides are TGTGCCAGCTCACCTAGCCGACGGAGGGAGAATTCACCCCTCCACTTT. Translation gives CASSPSRRRENSPLHF.

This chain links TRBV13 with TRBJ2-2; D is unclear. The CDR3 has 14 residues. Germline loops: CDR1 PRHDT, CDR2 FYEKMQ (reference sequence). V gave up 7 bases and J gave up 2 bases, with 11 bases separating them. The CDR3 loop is CASKRWGNTGELFF. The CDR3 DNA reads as TGTGCCAGCAAAAGGTGGGGAAACACCGGGGAGCTGTTTTTT.

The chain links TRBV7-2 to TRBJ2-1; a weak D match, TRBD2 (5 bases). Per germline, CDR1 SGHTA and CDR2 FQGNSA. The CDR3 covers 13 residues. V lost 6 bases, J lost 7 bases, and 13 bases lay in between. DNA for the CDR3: TGTGCCAGCAGTCTTGACTACCGTAATGAGCAGTTCTTC. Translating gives CASSLDYRNEQFF.

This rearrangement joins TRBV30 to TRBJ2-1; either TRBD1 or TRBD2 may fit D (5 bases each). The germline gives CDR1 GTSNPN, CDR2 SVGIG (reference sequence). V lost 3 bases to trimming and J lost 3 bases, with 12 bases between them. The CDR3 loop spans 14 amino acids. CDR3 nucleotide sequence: TGTGCCTGGAGGGGGGACGGGAACTACAATGAGCAGTTCTTC. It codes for CAWRGDGNYNEQFF.

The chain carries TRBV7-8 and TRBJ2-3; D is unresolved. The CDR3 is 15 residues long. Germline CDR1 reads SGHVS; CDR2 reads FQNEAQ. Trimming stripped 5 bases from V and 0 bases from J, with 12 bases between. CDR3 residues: CASSLAIISTDTQYF. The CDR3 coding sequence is TGTGCCAGCAGCCTCGCTATTATTAGCACAGATACGCAGTATTTT.